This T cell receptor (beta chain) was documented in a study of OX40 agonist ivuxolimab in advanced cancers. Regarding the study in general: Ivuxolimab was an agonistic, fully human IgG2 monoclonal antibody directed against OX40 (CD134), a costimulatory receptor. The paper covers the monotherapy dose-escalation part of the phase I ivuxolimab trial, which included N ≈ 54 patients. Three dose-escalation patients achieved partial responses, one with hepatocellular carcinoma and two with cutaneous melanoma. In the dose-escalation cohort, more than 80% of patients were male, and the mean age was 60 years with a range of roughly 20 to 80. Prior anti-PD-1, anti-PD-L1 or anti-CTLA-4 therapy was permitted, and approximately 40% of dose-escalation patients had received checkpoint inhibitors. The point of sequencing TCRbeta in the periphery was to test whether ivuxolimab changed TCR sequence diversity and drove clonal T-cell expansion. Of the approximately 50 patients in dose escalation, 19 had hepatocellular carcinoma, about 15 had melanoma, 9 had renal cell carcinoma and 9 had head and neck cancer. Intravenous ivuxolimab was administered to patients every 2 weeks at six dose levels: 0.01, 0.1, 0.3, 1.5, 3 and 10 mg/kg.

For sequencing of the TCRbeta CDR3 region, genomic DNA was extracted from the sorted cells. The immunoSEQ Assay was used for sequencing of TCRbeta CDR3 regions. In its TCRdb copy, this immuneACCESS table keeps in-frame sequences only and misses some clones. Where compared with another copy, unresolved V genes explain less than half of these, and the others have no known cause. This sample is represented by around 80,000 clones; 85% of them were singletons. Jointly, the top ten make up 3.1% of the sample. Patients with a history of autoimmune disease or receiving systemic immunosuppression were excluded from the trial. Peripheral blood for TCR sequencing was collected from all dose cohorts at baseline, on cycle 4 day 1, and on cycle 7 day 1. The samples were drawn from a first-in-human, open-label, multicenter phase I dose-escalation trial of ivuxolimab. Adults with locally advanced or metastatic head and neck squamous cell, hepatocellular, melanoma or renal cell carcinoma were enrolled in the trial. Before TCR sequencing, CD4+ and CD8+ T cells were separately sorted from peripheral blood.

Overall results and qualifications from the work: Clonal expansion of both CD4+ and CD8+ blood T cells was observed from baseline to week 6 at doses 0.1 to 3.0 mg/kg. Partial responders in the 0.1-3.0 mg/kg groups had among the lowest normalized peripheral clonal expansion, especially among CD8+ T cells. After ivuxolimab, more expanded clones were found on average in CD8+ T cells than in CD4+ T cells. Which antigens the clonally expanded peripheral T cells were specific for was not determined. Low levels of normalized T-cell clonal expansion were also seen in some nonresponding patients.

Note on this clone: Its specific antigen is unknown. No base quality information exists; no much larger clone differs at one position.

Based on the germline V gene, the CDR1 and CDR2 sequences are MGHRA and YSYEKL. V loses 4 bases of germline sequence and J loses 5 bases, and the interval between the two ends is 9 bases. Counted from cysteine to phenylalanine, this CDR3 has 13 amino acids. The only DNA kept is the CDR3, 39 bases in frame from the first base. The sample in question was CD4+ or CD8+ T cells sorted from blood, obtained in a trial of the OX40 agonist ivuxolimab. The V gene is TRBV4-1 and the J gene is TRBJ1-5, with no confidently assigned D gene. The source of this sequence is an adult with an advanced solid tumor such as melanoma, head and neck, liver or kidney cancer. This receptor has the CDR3 CASSPARDQPQHF. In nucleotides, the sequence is TGCGCCAGCAGCCCGGCGAGGGATCAGCCCCAGCATTTT.